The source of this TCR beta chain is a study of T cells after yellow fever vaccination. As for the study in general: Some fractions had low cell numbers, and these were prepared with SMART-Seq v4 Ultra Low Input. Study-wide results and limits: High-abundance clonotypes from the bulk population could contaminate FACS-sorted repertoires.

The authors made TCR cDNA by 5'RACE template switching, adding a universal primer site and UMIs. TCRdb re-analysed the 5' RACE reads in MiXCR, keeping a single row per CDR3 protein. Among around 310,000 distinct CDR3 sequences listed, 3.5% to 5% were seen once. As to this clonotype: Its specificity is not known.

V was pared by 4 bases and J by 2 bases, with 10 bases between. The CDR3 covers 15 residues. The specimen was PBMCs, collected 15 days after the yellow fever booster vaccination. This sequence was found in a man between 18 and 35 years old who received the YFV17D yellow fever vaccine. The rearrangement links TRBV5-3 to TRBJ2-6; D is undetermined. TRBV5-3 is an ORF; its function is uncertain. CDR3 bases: TGTGCCAGAAGCCCCCCGGGTCCTGGGGCCAACGTCCTGACTTTC. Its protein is CARSPPGPGANVLTF.